This T cell receptor beta chain was identified during a study of blood T cell repertoires in COVID-19. Original data processing: Estimation of nucleated cell counts relied on the amplification of reference gene primers. Profiling relied on immunoSEQ multiplex PCR, and the TCRdb table lists in-frame clones only, not all of them. The DNA gave D and trimming, while V, J and clone size come from that table. The sample yields approximately 99,000 clones, around 87% seen once. The V end lost 4 bases, the J end lost 9 bases, and 28 bases lay between the germline ends. In germline, CDR1 is SGHDT, CDR2 YYEEEE. There are 17 residues in the CDR3.

The specimen was peripheral blood. The receptor comes from a human donor in a cohort sampled during active COVID-19. The gene calls are TRBV5-6 and TRBJ1-2; no firm D call. The CDR3 DNA follows: TGTGCCAGCAGCCCGATATATACTAGGACTATCCGAGAGAGCTACACCTTC. Amino acids: CASSPIYTRTIRESYTF.